A single TCR beta chain is shown here with its context. No antigen is known for it. This may arise from a read error, as a much more abundant clone is one base away. The donors were healthy, HIV-negative adults with no recently reported acute infections or vaccinations. Every donor was a Caucasian adult residing in Nashville, Tennessee, USA. Magnetic negative selection was used to enrich CD4+ T cells, after which naive cells were positively selected on CD45RA and the negative fraction became the memory subset. After blood collection by leukapheresis, PBMCs were isolated using Ficoll-Histopaque density gradient centrifugation and then cryopreserved in the vapor phase of liquid nitrogen. Analytical flow cytometry was used to check the purity and quantity of each magnetically sorted T cell population. From each sorted fraction, genomic DNA was isolated and quantified by UV absorbance on a Nanodrop 2000c.

This entry is derived from a study of shared clonotypes between healthy human individuals (dated by TCRdb to 2020 to 2021). Study-wide context: Two women and a few men aged 18 to 49 years were included in the cohort. To increase sequencing depth and limit assay-specific biases, different laboratories used diverse techniques to prepare libraries and sequence TCR repertoires. Per donor, three plates each were used for CD4 naive and CD4 memory, two for CD8 naive, and one for CD8 memory. To estimate repertoire size and how much clonotypes are shared between individuals, the study performed deep sequencing of blood TCR repertoires from roughly five healthy adults. Per donor, leukapheresis produced somewhere between about 0.94 and 9 billion PBMCs.

The research as a whole found: Naive subsets generally had larger estimated clonotype richness than memory subsets. Sampling was restricted to blood, and TCR repertoires in tissues likely differ from the TCR repertoires found in blood. Rarefaction of sorted-subset datasets indicated incomplete sequencing despite the large sequencing depth. Because the study included only a small number of donors, the genetic and exposure-history diversity represented was limited. When a handful of donors were compared, the shared fraction of clonotypes was 5% to 6.5% for naive CD4, less than 4% for naive CD8, 2.3% for memory CD4, and around 0.4% for memory CD8. Compared with non-shared clonotypes, clonotypes shared by all four sorted-subset donors had higher generation probabilities. Based on pairwise subsampling, the degree of clonotype sharing among donors was expected to be affected by sequencing depth.

TCR CDR3 regions were amplified from genomic DNA by multiplex PCR using the deep immunoSEQ assay. Extracted genomic DNA from each cell subset was distributed evenly across all wells of several immunoSEQ 96-well plates, and each plate was treated as a replicate. For sorted subsets, approximately 210 ng genomic DNA, equal to 30,000 or so T cell genomes, was loaded into each replicate PCR. The purified libraries were quantified using a Qubit 3.0 fluorometer, sized with a Bioanalyzer 2100, and then quantified again using the KAPA Library Quantification kit. Every immunoSEQ 96-well plate was sequenced on a separate single-read 150-cycle Illumina NextSeq 550 flow cell. On the authors' methods: Because only junctional sequences without quality scores were contained in the immunoSEQ output, filtering matching that applied to full-length reads could not be performed. Sequences were annotated with PyIR, a Python wrapper for IgBLAST v1.9, and V/J genes and CDR3 were assigned using IMGT germline references. Reads were removed for weak V/J assignments (E-value above 1e-6), missing CDR3, stop codons, out-of-frame junctions, or ambiguous translated residues. A V3J clonotype was defined by an identical inferred V gene, J gene, and CDR3 amino acid sequence. The percentage overlap between two repertoires was calculated by dividing the number of shared unique clonotypes by the size of the smaller repertoire. RTK rarefaction, the Chao1 estimator, and Recon v2.1 estimates of unobserved clonotypes were used to assess repertoire richness. OLGA was used to compute generation probabilities for all TCRbeta clonotypes that the gDNA method yielded from a few donors. What TCRdb holds here is the immuneACCESS table cut down to in-frame rearrangements. Part of the clones is not present; checked against another copy, under half of the missing clones reflect an unresolved V gene, and the others are unexplained. V and J calls and clone size are given by that table; D and trimming were obtained from the DNA. The sample table contains some 360,000 clones; only one count was recorded for 70% to 75% of them. The top ten clones comprise roughly a tenth of the sample.

V lost 8 bases and J lost 2 bases; the stretch between them is 6 bases long. As encoded in the germline V gene (reference sequence), CDR1 is MNHNY while CDR2 is SVGAGI. Its CDR3 holds 12 amino acids, cysteine through phenylalanine. CDR3 DNA is the only sequence kept; it has 36 bases, read in frame from the first base. The V and J segments used are TRBV6-6 and TRBJ2-2; a confident D gene designation cannot be given. The sequenced sample was memory CD4+ T cells sorted from blood. In light of the paper, this sample's cell subset or site label describes: CD45RA-negative fraction. The TCR originated in a man aged 25-40 years in good health. Here the CDR3 is given as CASRSNTGELFF. The DNA sequence is TGTGCCAGCCGCTCTAACACCGGGGAGCTGTTTTTT.